These 12 T cell receptor beta chains were sequenced from one sample in a study of CD8+CD57+ T cells in acquired aplastic anemia. Genomic DNA acted as the template from which TCR beta VDJ combination and CDR3 sequence profiling were carried out. TCRdb recomputed calls from the reads with MiXCR, one row per CDR3 protein. This repertoire shows 35,000 to 50,000 distinct CDR3 sequences, approximately 67% found once; its top ten account for about 25%. Sequencing was done on a sample of sorted CD4+, CD8+, or CD8+CD57+ T cells (not recorded which) from PBMCs. Receptor source: a human donor in good health, serving as a control.

This chain connects TRBV9 to TRBJ1-3; TRBD1 agrees at 7 bases. The V segment lost 5 bases and the J segment 2 bases; nucleotides outside the gene matches: 4. Germline values: CDR1 SGDLS, CDR2 YYNGEE. This CDR3 contains 14 residues. The CDR3 is CASSTGAAGNTIYF. DNA for the CDR3: TGTGCCAGCAGTACAGGGGCCGCTGGAAACACCATATATTTT.

This clonotype was picked up a small number of times. The chain joins TRBV24-1 to TRBJ2-1; D remains unclear. This CDR3 region has 16 residues. From germline, CDR1 is KGHDR and CDR2 SFDVKD. Trimming pared 4 bases from V and 2 bases from J, leaving 14 bases between. CDR3: CATSEARPFPYNEQFF. The CDR3 DNA is TGTGCCACCAGTGAGGCCAGGCCGTTCCCCTACAATGAGCAGTTCTTC.

The V and J genes are TRBV12-3 or TRBV12-4 and TRBJ1-2; 9 bases line up with TRBD1. Losses at the gene ends were 6 bases for V and 6 bases for J; bases not matched to a gene: 5. CDR3 length: 13 residues. The chain's CDR3 is CASSTQGANGYTF. The CDR3 DNA reads TGTGCCAGCAGCACACAGGGGGCGAATGGCTACACCTTC.

This clonotype was counted ten times or more. The rearrangement joins TRBV27 to TRBJ2-7, with 8 bases that match TRBD1. V trimming: 1 base; J trimming: 0 bases; junction bases outside the gene matches: 5. CDR1 is MNHEY, CDR2 SMNVEV, per germline (reference sequence). The CDR3 contains 16 residues. The CDR3 region has the DNA TGTGCCAGCAGTTTATTTATGGGACAGGCCTCCTACGAGCAGTACTTC. Translating gives CASSLFMGQASYEQYF.

The rearrangement uses TRBV15 and TRBJ2-7; 7 positions agree with TRBD2. The germline CDR1 and CDR2 sequences are LNHNV and YYDKDF (reference sequence). V lost 0 bases to trimming and J lost 0 bases; unmatched junction nucleotides: 5. CDR3 length equals 16 residues. CDR3: CATSRDRASGSYEQYF. DNA for the CDR3: TGTGCCACCAGCAGAGATAGGGCTAGCGGCTCCTACGAGCAGTACTTC.

The chain carries TRBV24-1 and TRBJ1-5; tentative D call: TRBD1 (5 bases). Germline CDR1 KGHDR, CDR2 SFDVKD. CDR3 length equals 13 residues. V was trimmed by 4 bases and J by 5 bases, leaving 8 bases between them. CDR3 in DNA: TGTGCCACCAGTGAGTCAGGGTATCAGCCCCAGCATTTT. It encodes CATSESGYQPQHF.

This clonotype was picked up many times. The chain carries TRBV5-4 and TRBJ2-7; no firm D call. The CDR3 loop spans 12 amino acids. Germline loops: CDR1 SGHNT, CDR2 YYREEE (reference sequence). The ends were cut back, 0 bases at V and 2 bases at J, with 3 bases in the middle. The DNA for the CDR3 is TGTGCCAGCAGCTTGGGCACCTACGAGCAGTACTTC. Amino acids: CASSLGTYEQYF.

This clonotype was counted a few times. The chain employs TRBV2 and TRBJ2-3; no clear D. Trimming took 6 bases from V and 3 from J, leaving 13 bases between them. CDR1 is SNHLY, CDR2 FYNNEI, per germline. This CDR3 spans 14 amino acids. The CDR3 is CASRRTWGTDTQYF. In DNA, the CDR3 is TGTGCCAGCAGAAGGACGTGGGGAACAGATACGCAGTATTTT.

The rearrangement uses TRBV9 and TRBJ2-5, with 8 bases identical to TRBD2. The CDR3 totals 14 residues. The V gene end was trimmed by 6 bases and the J gene end by 5 bases; junction bases not matched to a gene: 9. From germline, CDR1 is SGDLS and CDR2 YYNGEE. This CDR3 is CASTGGGAEETQYF. CDR3 in DNA: TGTGCCAGCACCGGGGGGGGAGCGGAGGAGACCCAGTACTTC.

The V call is TRBV29-1, the J call TRBJ2-7; D is tentatively TRBD1 or TRBD2 (5 bases each). The germline V gene encodes CDR1 SQVTM and CDR2 ANQGSEA. Between the trimmed V and J ends, which lost 3 bases and 7 bases, there was a span of 13 bases. This CDR3 is 12 amino acids long. CDR3 residues: CSVDGAEREQYV. CDR3 sequence (DNA): TGCAGCGTTGACGGGGCCGAGAGGGAGCAGTACGTC.

The V and J genes are TRBV15 and TRBJ1-5; TRBD1 is a possible D gene (6 bases). The germline CDR1 and CDR2 sequences are LNHNV and YYDKDF (reference sequence). This CDR3 has 13 residues. Trimming stripped 11 bases from V and 0 bases from J, with 11 bases between. Written as DNA, the CDR3 is TGTGCCTCTAGGGGGGGTAGCAATCAGCCCCAGCATTTT. It translates to CASRGGSNQPQHF.

This clonotype was counted once. The chain couples TRBV20-1 to TRBJ2-5; TRBD2 matches at 11 bases. V trimming: 6 bases; J trimming: 1 base; junction bases outside the gene matches: 7. The germline V gene has CDR1 DFQATT and CDR2 SNEGSKA (reference sequence). The CDR3 has 15 amino acids. The CDR3 sequence: CSANTGTSGQETQYF. The CDR3, as DNA: TGCAGTGCCAACACCGGGACTAGCGGCCAAGAGACCCAGTACTTC.